Listed below are T cell receptor beta chains from one sample, sequenced in a study of shared clonotypes between healthy human individuals. The protocol was immunoSEQ multiplex PCR, while the TCRdb copy is restricted to in-frame clones and leaves out a portion. This table holds about 2.4 million clones, approximately 94% found once. Sequencing used naive CD4+ T cells from PBMCs. These TCRs come from a man younger than 30 in good health. Some clones in this sample may be carry-over from other donors' samples. Both conserved end residues are part of each CDR3. The D gene is left open where the match is weak. Clone size is not always given. Where it is, it says once, few, many or a class for expanded clones.

- 13 - TRBJ1-5 TRBV15 CATSEGFDQPQHF TGTGCCACCAGCGAGGGGTTTGATCAGCCCCAGCATTTT
TRBD1 15 - TRBJ2-5 TRBV5-4 CASSLEGALQETQYF TGTGCCAGCAGCTTGGAGGGGGCCCTACAAGAGACCCAGTACTTC
TRBD1 16 - TRBJ1-1 TRBV19 CASSKSMDRGQPEAFF TGTGCCAGTAGTAAATCGATGGACAGGGGGCAGCCTGAAGCTTTCTTT
TRBD2 14 once TRBJ2-1 TRBV5-5 CASSLTGTMNEQFF TGTGCCAGCAGCTTGACCGGGACTATGAATGAGCAGTTCTTC
TRBD2 14 - TRBJ2-7 TRBV28 CASSPSGSPYEQYF TGTGCCAGCAGTCCTAGCGGGAGCCCCTACGAGCAGTACTTC
TRBD2 16 - TRBJ2-1 TRBV7-2 CASSLERGVVYNEQFF TGTGCCAGCAGCTTAGAGCGGGGGGTCGTTTACAATGAGCAGTTCTTC
TRBD1 17 - TRBJ1-6 TRBV7-9 CASSSTGGISYNSPLHF TGTGCCAGCAGCTCAACAGGGGGCATCTCCTATAATTCACCCCTCCACTTT
- 15 - TRBJ1-3 TRBV5-1 CASSNDPVSGNTIYF TGCGCCAGCAGCAACGACCCGGTCTCTGGAAACACCATATATTTT
- 14 - TRBJ2-1 TRBV4-2 CASSPSGTYNEQFF TGTGCCAGCAGCCCCAGCGGAACGTACAATGAGCAGTTCTTC
- 14 - TRBJ1-6 TRBV2 CASSVSTANSPLHF TGTGCCAGCAGTGTCTCGACAGCAAATTCACCCCTCCACTTT
TRBD2 16 - TRBJ2-7 TRBV2 CASTGLAGVLLYEQYF TGTGCCAGCACCGGACTAGCGGGAGTCCTTCTCTACGAGCAGTACTTC
TRBD1 13 few TRBJ1-1 TRBV10-3 CAISGQGNTEAFF TGTGCCATCAGTGGACAGGGGAACACTGAAGCTTTCTTT
TRBD1 18 - TRBJ1-5 TRBV11-3 CASSSFPDRVGSNQPQHF TGTGCCAGCAGCTCCTTCCCTGACAGGGTAGGTTCGAATCAGCCCCAGCATTTT
- 13 - TRBJ2-5 TRBV25-1 CASSEWASETQYF TGTGCCAGCAGTGAATGGGCAAGCGAGACCCAGTACTTC
TRBD1 15 - TRBJ1-2 TRBV6-1 CASSWTGGENYGYTF TGTGCCAGCAGTTGGACAGGGGGTGAAAACTATGGCTACACCTTC
- 16 - TRBJ2-7 TRBV11-2 CASSRLVAGQVYEQYF TGTGCCAGCAGCCGGCTTGTTGCGGGACAAGTCTACGAGCAGTACTTC
TRBD1 16 - TRBJ1-2 TRBV11-2 CASSHNRGRTSYGYTF TGTGCCAGCAGCCACAACAGGGGGCGAACCTCCTATGGCTACACCTTC
- 11 - TRBJ2-5 TRBV4-3 CASSQERARYF TGCGCCAGCAGCCAAGAGCGGGCCCGGTACTTC
- 15 - TRBJ2-7 TRBV15 CATSRDSRESYEQYF TGTGCCACCAGCAGAGATTCGAGGGAATCTTACGAGCAGTACTTC
TRBD1 16 - TRBJ2-7 TRBV28 CASSQPGQGAPYEQYF TGTGCCAGCAGTCAGCCGGGACAGGGGGCCCCCTACGAGCAGTACTTC
TRBD2 14 - TRBJ2-1 TRBV5-8 CASSLREDYNEQFF TGTGCCAGCAGCTTGCGGGAGGACTACAATGAGCAGTTCTTC
- 13 once TRBJ2-7 TRBV4-3 CASSPRGTHEQYF TGCGCCAGCAGCCCAAGGGGGACCCACGAGCAGTACTTC
- 17 - TRBJ1-2 TRBV28 CASRIDTPGEMFYGYTF TGTGCCAGCAGGATCGATACCCCAGGGGAGATGTTCTATGGCTACACCTTC
- 14 - TRBJ2-1 TRBV7-2 CASSLGKRYNEQFF TGTGCCAGCAGCTTAGGAAAGCGGTACAATGAGCAGTTCTTC
TRBD1 16 - TRBJ1-1 TRBV18 CASSPLEGQGNTEAFF TGTGCCAGCTCACCACTAGAAGGACAGGGGAACACTGAAGCTTTCTTT
- 13 - TRBJ1-2 TRBV5-4 CASSSTGSYGYTF TGTGCCAGCAGCTCAACAGGTTCCTATGGCTACACCTTC
TRBD2 16 - TRBJ2-1 TRBV5-1 CASSQMGLDIYNEQFF TGCGCCAGCAGCCAGATGGGACTAGACATTTACAATGAGCAGTTCTTC
TRBD1 14 - TRBJ1-6 TRBV6-5 CASSYETGLSPLHF TGTGCCAGCAGTTACGAGACAGGGTTGTCACCCCTCCACTTT
- 13 - TRBJ1-1 TRBV29-1 CSGKGLLNTEAFF TGCAGCGGTAAAGGACTTTTGAACACTGAAGCTTTCTTT
TRBD1 14 - TRBJ1-5 TRBV6-5 CASSGDRRYQPQHF TGTGCCAGCAGTGGGGACAGGAGATATCAGCCCCAGCATTTT
TRBD1 13 - TRBJ1-2 TRBV2 CARSEVTGDGYTF TGTGCCAGAAGTGAAGTGACAGGGGATGGCTACACCTTC
TRBD1 14 - TRBJ2-1 TRBV6-1 CASNPGQGAYEQFF TGTGCCAGCAACCCGGGACAGGGGGCTTATGAGCAGTTCTTC
- 15 - TRBJ1-2 TRBV7-3 CASSLNPGSGDGYTF TGTGCCAGCAGCTTAAACCCAGGGAGCGGTGATGGCTACACCTTC
- 14 few TRBJ2-2 TRBV2 CASSRDTSTGELFF TGTGCCAGCAGCCGGGACACTAGCACCGGGGAGCTGTTTTTT
- 14 - TRBJ2-5 TRBV4-3 CASSQAQGGETQYF TGCGCCAGCAGCCAAGCCCAGGGCGGGGAGACCCAGTACTTC
TRBD1 17 - TRBJ2-2 TRBV10-1 CASGGQGGTANTGELFF TGCGCCAGCGGGGGACAGGGGGGAACGGCGAACACCGGGGAGCTGTTTTTT
- 11 - TRBJ1-1 TRBV6-1 CASTMNTEAFF TGTGCCAGCACTATGAACACTGAAGCTTTCTTT
- 16 once TRBJ1-5 TRBV19 CASSNTAFYSNQPQHF TGTGCCAGTAGTAATACAGCCTTTTATAGCAATCAGCCCCAGCATTTT
- 17 - TRBJ1-5 TRBV19 CASSPLRIGYSNQPQHF TGTGCCAGTAGTCCGCTACGGATAGGGTATAGCAATCAGCCCCAGCATTTT
TRBD2 17 - TRBJ2-1 TRBV10-2 CASTATGLAGGPGEQFF TGCGCCAGCACCGCAACGGGACTAGCGGGAGGGCCCGGTGAGCAGTTCTTC
TRBD1 16 - TRBJ1-4 TRBV5-1 CASSRNRQGLGEKLFF TGCGCCAGCAGCCGGAATCGACAGGGGTTGGGGGAAAAACTGTTTTTT
- 16 - TRBJ2-7 TRBV11-3 CASSLGGGTGSYEQYF TGTGCCAGCAGCTTAGGGGGTGGGACGGGCTCCTACGAGCAGTACTTC
- 14 - TRBJ2-7 TRBV2 CASTKQGTSYEQYF TGTGCCAGCACAAAGCAGGGGACCTCCTACGAGCAGTACTTC
TRBD2 15 - TRBJ2-1 TRBV7-9 CASSRGPGGQFEQFF TGTGCCAGCAGCCGGGGCCCGGGAGGGCAATTCGAGCAGTTCTTC
- 17 once TRBJ2-3 TRBV7-2 CASSLESPRQFTDTQYF TGTGCCAGCAGCTTAGAGTCACCCAGACAGTTCACAGATACGCAGTATTTT
TRBD1 13 - TRBJ2-7 TRBV5-1 CASSADRGHEQYF TGCGCCAGCAGCGCGGACAGGGGCCACGAGCAGTACTTC
- 13 once TRBJ1-1 TRBV6-5 CASSRQSGAEAFF TGTGCCAGCAGCCGACAATCGGGCGCTGAAGCTTTCTTT
- 13 - TRBJ1-1 TRBV14 CASSQGPGRTAFF TGTGCCAGCAGCCAAGGCCCGGGTAGAACGGCTTTCTTT
TRBD1 17 - TRBJ1-4 TRBV27 CASSPYPTGAPNEKLFF TGTGCCAGCAGTCCCTACCCCACAGGGGCACCTAATGAAAAACTGTTTTTT
- 13 - TRBJ2-5 TRBV9 CASSYRVQETQYF TGTGCCAGCAGTTACAGGGTACAAGAGACCCAGTACTTC
- 15 few TRBJ2-5 TRBV30 CAWTPGTLYQETQYF TGTGCCTGGACCCCAGGGACTCTTTACCAAGAGACCCAGTACTTC